The 21 T cell receptor beta chains in this list originate from one sample, sequenced in a study of response to subunit inactivated influenza vaccine. TCRdb re-derived calls from the RT-PCR reads in MiXCR, one entry per CDR3 protein. Here the sample spans 650,000 to 800,000 distinct CDR3 sequences, about 18% being singletons. The material sequenced was PBMCs from blood, taken 4 to 6 days after vaccination. These receptors came from a man aged 45-60 years who received an inactivated influenza vaccine.

CDR3 sequence (DNA): TGCGCCAGCCGCCCGGGGGGGAGCTATGGCTACACCTTC. Translating gives CASRPGGSYGYTF. The rearrangement links TRBV5-1 to TRBJ1-2; D is perhaps TRBD1 (5 bases). The germline gives CDR1 SGHRS, CDR2 YFSETQ. V gave up 7 bases and J gave up 4 bases, with 14 bases separating them. This CDR3 has 13 amino acids.

V is TRBV5-1 and J is TRBJ2-5, with 10 bases aligning to TRBD1. The ends lost 3 bases at V and 1 base at J; junction bases unmatched: 6. The CDR3 contains 16 residues. Per germline, CDR1 SGHRS and CDR2 YFSETQ. The CDR3 DNA sequence: TGCGCCAGCAGCTCAAGGAGGGACAGGGGCCAAGAGACCCAGTACTTC. Translation gives CASSSRRDRGQETQYF.

The rearrangement joins TRBV5-1 to TRBJ2-2; tentative D call: TRBD2 (5 bases). CDR1 and CDR2 from the germline V gene are SGHRS and YFSETQ. Between the trimmed V and J ends, which lost 7 bases and 1 base, there was a span of 11 bases. The CDR3 loop spans 14 amino acids. The CDR3 DNA reads as TGCGCCAGCGCGGGTGGTTTGAACACCGGGGAGCTGTTTTTT. Translated: CASAGGLNTGELFF.

The chain couples TRBV12-3 or TRBV12-4 to TRBJ1-1; 8 bases agree with TRBD1. This CDR3 region has 15 residues. After removal of 5 bases from V and 1 base from J, the junction contained 6 bases not matched to a gene. The CDR3 region has the DNA TGTGCCAGCAGTGTAAGCAGGGGGCGGAACACTGAAGCTTTCTTT. Its protein product is CASSVSRGRNTEAFF.

In this sample, this clonotype turned up a few times. This chain uses TRBV20-1 with TRBJ1-2, with 9 bases matching TRBD1. The germline V gene has CDR1 DFQATT and CDR2 SNEGSKA (reference sequence). Trimming cost V 4 bases and J 5 bases; bases outside gene matches: 11. The CDR3 has 15 amino acids. The CDR3 DNA follows: TGCAGTGCTACCCCGGACAGGGGCCCGTTTTATGGCTACACCTTC. This encodes CSATPDRGPFYGYTF.

In DNA form, the CDR3 reads TGTGCCAGCAGTAGGGGGATTGAGCAGTTCTTC. Translation gives CASSRGIEQFF. This chain uses TRBV2 with TRBJ2-1; D is perhaps TRBD1 (6 bases). The germline V and J ends were trimmed by 5 bases and 9 bases, with 8 bases remaining between them. The germline V gene encodes CDR1 SNHLY and CDR2 FYNNEI. The CDR3 sequence is 11 residues long.

Ten or more counts support this clonotype. The chain has TRBV12-3 or TRBV12-4 and TRBJ2-7, with 7 nucleotides matching TRBD2. The CDR3 loop spans 16 amino acids. Trimming removed 1 base from V and 4 bases from J; junction bases left unmatched: 10. CDR3 sequence (DNA): TGTGCCAGCAGTTTAGTTCCAGCGGGAATGGGGTACGAGCAGTACTTC. Residues: CASSLVPAGMGYEQYF.

The chain links TRBV7-9 to TRBJ2-7, with no clear D. CDR1 is SEHNR, CDR2 FQNEAQ, per germline (reference sequence). V was cut by 1 base and J by 4 bases, with 11 bases left in between. This CDR3 spans 14 amino acids. The DNA for the CDR3 is TGTGCCAGCAGCTTAGATGGGGAAGAATACGAGCAGTACTTC. Translating gives CASSLDGEEYEQYF. Full variable domain (outside the CDR3, taken from reference TRBV7-9 and TRBJ2-7): DTGVSQNPRHKITKRGQNVTFRCDPISEHNRLYWYRQTLGQGPEFLTYFQNEAQLEKSRLLSDRFSAERPKGSFSTLEIQRTEQGDSAMYLCASSLDGEEYEQYFGPGTRLTVT.

This clonotype was detected only a few times. The chain is built from TRBV29-1 and TRBJ2-3, with 10 positions matching TRBD1. The CDR3 extends over 14 amino acids. Germline V gives CDR1 SQVTM, CDR2 ANQGSEA. The ends lost 8 bases at V and 2 bases at J; junction bases unmatched: 7. The CDR3, as DNA: TGCAGCACAGGACAGGGGGTCATCACAGATACGCAGTATTTT. Translation: CSTGQGVITDTQYF.

In this sample, this clonotype turned up many times. The rearrangement uses TRBV7-6 and TRBJ2-5, with 8 bases fitting TRBD2. There are 15 residues in the CDR3. The V and J ends lost 4 bases and 2 bases, in that order; junction bases with no gene match: 6. The germline V gene encodes CDR1 SGHVS and CDR2 FNYEAQ. Here the CDR3 DNA reads TGTGCCAGCAGCTCCCTAGCGGGTGGACAAGAGACCCAGTACTTC. It yields the protein CASSSLAGGQETQYF.

V and J are TRBV5-5 and TRBJ1-4, with a weak D call TRBD1 (5 bases). CDR3 length equals 16 residues. Trimming cost V 0 bases and J 6 bases, with 15 bases left between them. CDR1 and CDR2 (germline): SGHKS, YYEKEE (reference sequence). CDR3 residues: CASSLATPGAYEKLFF. CDR3 sequence (DNA): TGTGCCAGCAGCTTGGCCACACCCGGGGCTTATGAAAAACTGTTTTTT.

This clonotype has just a few counts. This chain joins TRBV6-6 and TRBJ2-2; unclear D gene. Trimming pared 6 bases from V and 2 bases from J, leaving 7 bases between. The CDR3 runs 13 residues. Germline assignment: CDR1 MNHNY and CDR2 SVGAGI (reference sequence). CDR3 in DNA: TGTGCCAGCAGCGAACTAAACACCGGGGAGCTGTTTTTT. Its protein product is CASSELNTGELFF.

The chain carries TRBV7-2 and TRBJ1-5; D may be TRBD1 (5 bases). Germline CDR1 reads SGHTA; CDR2 reads FQGNSA. The CDR3 length is 16 residues. V was clipped by 2 bases and J by 4 bases, with 15 bases between them. The CDR3 DNA sequence: TGTGCCAGCAGCTTAATTGGGGGTAATCGGAATCAGCCCCAGCATTTT. Translation gives CASSLIGGNRNQPQHF. Complete variable domain (other parts from reference TRBV7-2 and TRBJ1-5): GAGVSQSPSNKVTEKGKDVELRCDPISGHTALYWYRQSLGQGLEFLIYFQGNSAPDKSGLPSDRFSAERTGGSVSTLTIQRTQQEDSAVYLCASSLIGGNRNQPQHFGDGTRLSIL.

A few counts support this clonotype. J is TRBJ2-1 and V is TRBV11-2; 9 nucleotides match TRBD1. This CDR3 comprises 17 residues. Germline CDR1 reads SGHAT; CDR2 reads FQNNGV. J lost 4 bases, V lost 5 bases, and 12 bases had no gene match. This CDR3 reads CASSPPTFGTGYNEQFF. DNA for the CDR3: TGTGCCAGCAGCCCACCCACCTTTGGGACAGGGTACAATGAGCAGTTCTTC.

The chain carries TRBV9 and TRBJ2-5, with 9 bases aligning to TRBD2. CDR1 is SGDLS, CDR2 YYNGEE, per germline. This CDR3 is built from 15 residues. V dropped 4 bases and J dropped 5; count of bases not matched to a gene: 9. CDR3 protein: CASSLVAGAGETQYF. Here the CDR3 DNA reads TGTGCCAGCAGCTTAGTAGCGGGAGCGGGCGAGACCCAGTACTTC.

The V call is TRBV7-9, the J call TRBJ1-2; a weak D match, TRBD1 (5 bases). The V gene's germline CDR1 is SEHNR and CDR2 FQNEAQ (reference sequence). V lost 5 bases and J 3 bases, leaving 13 bases between the germline ends. The CDR3 length is 14 residues. The CDR3 protein is CASSGTATYYGYTF. CDR3 DNA sequence: TGTGCCAGCAGCGGGACCGCTACCTACTATGGCTACACCTTC.

This clonotype was counted a few times. The V gene is TRBV4-3, the J gene TRBJ2-6; D is unclear. The CDR3 spans 17 residues. Germline V gene lookup returns CDR1 LGHNA and CDR2 YSLEER. Trimming removed 0 bases at V and 0 bases at J, with 9 bases between. For the CDR3, the DNA is TGCGCCAGCAGCCAAGAGTTTCTAAACTCTGGGGCCAACGTCCTGACTTTC. This sequence encodes CASSQEFLNSGANVLTF.

As to this clonotype: One end of the junction does not line up with germline, which may come from a read error. J is TRBJ2-5 and V is TRBV20-1, with D maybe TRBD1 (5 bases). The CDR3 runs to 16 residues. CDR1 and CDR2 from the germline V gene are DFQATT and SNEGSKA (reference sequence). The DNA for the CDR3 is TGCAGTGCCAGAGCCTGGGAAGGGGATGGCCAAGAGACCCAGTACTTC. Protein sequence: CSARAWEGDGQETQYF.

This chain links TRBV7-8 with TRBJ2-3; TRBD1 or TRBD2 may be the D gene (5 bases each). CDR3 length: 16 amino acids. The V gene lost 7 bases and the J gene lost 6 bases, with 23 bases spanning the gap. Germline V gene sequence: CDR1 SGHVS, CDR2 FQNEAQ. CDR3 amino acids: CASNLGTGLSRDTQYF. The DNA for the CDR3 is TGTGCCAGCAACCTCGGGACGGGATTAAGTAGGGATACGCAGTATTTT. The variable domain in full, completed from reference TRBV7-8 and TRBJ2-3, reads GAGVSQSPRYKVAKRGQDVALRCDPISGHVSLFWYQQALGQGPEFLTYFQNEAQLDKSGLPSDRFFAERPEGSVSTLKIQRTQQEDSAVYLCASNLGTGLSRDTQYFGPGTRLTVL.

J is TRBJ2-1 and V is TRBV19; TRBD2 aligns across 8 bases. The V segment lost 2 bases and the J segment 10 bases; nucleotides outside the gene matches: 13. Germline V gives CDR1 LNHDA, CDR2 SQIVND (reference sequence). The CDR3 totals 16 residues. CDR3 in amino acids: CASSIRGTRIPREQFF. CDR3 in DNA: TGTGCCAGTAGTATACGGGGGACTAGAATCCCACGGGAGCAGTTCTTC.

V usage is TRBV12-3 or TRBV12-4 and J usage is TRBJ2-7; D might be TRBD2 (6 bases). This CDR3 is 13 amino acids long. V was shortened by 6 bases and J by 6 bases, with 15 bases between the two germline ends. The CDR3: CASSLREASEQYF. The DNA for the CDR3 is TGTGCCAGCAGCCTCAGGGAGGCGAGCGAGCAGTACTTC.